These 22 T cell receptor beta chains share one sample of origin, sequenced in a study of tumor and adjacent non-tumor tissue in lung cancer. Three rounds of nested PCR, following a modified ARM-PCR protocol, produced the TCRbeta library. TCRdb recomputed calls from the multiplex PCR reads with MiXCR, one row per CDR3 protein. The sample lists 130,000 or so distinct CDR3 sequences; 55% to 75% were seen once. This sample's RNA came from whole unsorted tissue. Sequencing was done on a sample of lung tumor tissue. The receptors here all came from a man under 40 with non-small cell lung cancer.

The chain recombines TRBV29-1 with TRBJ2-7; 12 nucleotides align to TRBD1. V was pared by 7 bases and J by 13 bases, with 20 bases of the junction left unmatched. Germline V CDR1 and CDR2: SQVTM, ANQGSEA. This CDR3 comprises 15 residues. The CDR3 coding sequence is TGCAGCGCCTTAGAGTCCGGGACAGGGGGCCACGAGCGATACTTC. As protein: CSALESGTGGHERYF.

V usage is TRBV12-3 or TRBV12-4 and J usage is TRBJ2-2; TRBD2 matches 7 bases. The CDR3 runs to 14 residues. The V and J ends lost 6 bases and 3 bases, in that order; junction bases with no gene match: 4. The CDR3: CASRAGADTGELFF. CDR3 DNA: TGTGCCAGCAGGGCGGGAGCGGACACCGGGGAGCTGTTTTTT.

This clonotype was observed many times. V is TRBV6-5 and J is TRBJ2-1; 8 bases are shared with TRBD2. The CDR3 runs to 14 residues. The germline V gene encodes CDR1 MNHEY and CDR2 SVGAGI. V lost 9 bases to trimming and J lost 9 bases; unmatched junction nucleotides: 13. The CDR3, as DNA: TGTGCCAGTAGCGGGGCGGATGGGTCTGGTGAGCAGTTCTTC. Residues: CASSGADGSGEQFF.

A remark on this clonotype: Germline and junction disagree at one end, which may indicate a read error. The chain links TRBV19 to TRBJ2-1; TRBD2 agrees at 8 bases. CDR3 length: 15 amino acids. Germline V gene data show CDR1 as LNHDA and CDR2 as SQIVND (reference sequence). The CDR3 loop is CASSIQAGDYNERFF. DNA for the CDR3: TGTGCCAGTAGTATACAAGCGGGAGACTACAATGAGCGGTTCTTC. Full variable domain (remainder filled in from reference TRBV19 and TRBJ2-1): DGGITQSPKYLFRKEGQNVTLSCEQNLNHDAMYWYRQDPGQGLRLIYYSQIVNDFQKGDIAEGYSVSREKKESFPLTVTSAQKNPTAFYLCASSIQAGDYNERFFGPGTRLTVL.

A remark on this clonotype: At one of its ends the junction is not consistent with the germline gene, which may arise from a read error. This chain connects TRBV10-3 to TRBJ1-1, with 11 bases matching TRBD1. Per germline, CDR1 ENHRY and CDR2 SYGVKD. The CDR3 contains 15 residues. The CDR3, as DNA: TGTGGCATCAGTGAGGAGGGACAGGGGGACACTGGAGCTTTCTTT. Translating gives CGISEEGQGDTGAFF.

The chain recombines TRBV5-1 with TRBJ2-2, with TRBD2 as a possible D gene (5 bases). This CDR3 contains 15 residues. Trimming removed 5 bases at V and 4 bases at J, with 15 bases between. Looked up from germline, CDR1 is SGHRS and CDR2 is YFSETQ. CDR3 region: CASSLRADVTGELFF. The CDR3 bases are TGCGCCAGCAGTTTGAGGGCAGATGTCACCGGGGAGCTGTTTTTT. Drawing the rest from reference TRBV5-1 and TRBJ2-2, the complete variable domain is KAGVTQTPRYLIKTRGQQVTLSCSPISGHRSVSWYQQTPGQGLQFLFEYFSETQRNKGNFPGRFSGRQFSNSRSEMNVSTLELGDSALYLCASSLRADVTGELFFGEGSRLTVL.

This clonotype was counted ten times or more. The rearrangement uses TRBV20-1 and TRBJ2-1; 13 bases fit TRBD2. Germline loops: CDR1 DFQATT, CDR2 SNEGSKA (reference sequence). The V gene end was trimmed by 4 bases and the J gene end by 5 bases; junction bases not matched to a gene: 2. CDR3 size: 14 residues. The CDR3 reads CSAIGTSGNNEQFF. The CDR3 nucleotides are TGCAGTGCTATTGGGACTAGCGGGAACAATGAGCAGTTCTTC.

Turning to this clonotype: This CDR3 fails to terminate in the conserved phenylalanine or tryptophan, so it likely reflects a read error. The gene calls are TRBV4-1 and TRBJ2-7, with D tentatively TRBD2 (5 bases). Per germline, CDR1 MGHRA and CDR2 YSYEKL. V gave up 0 bases and J gave up 4 bases, with 10 bases separating them. The CDR3 consists of 14 residues. CDR3 sequence reads: CASSQDDGVYEQYS. In DNA form, the CDR3 reads TGCGCCAGCAGCCAAGATGACGGGGTATACGAGCAGTACTCC.

With regard to this clonotype: This could be a read error, since a much larger clone is one nucleotide away. The chain joins TRBV20-1 to TRBJ2-1; D perhaps matches TRBD2 (6 bases). Per the germline V gene, CDR1 is DFQATT and CDR2 is SNEGSKA (reference sequence). V was shortened by 6 bases and J by 7 bases, with 16 bases between the two germline ends. The CDR3 consists of 13 residues. CDR3 DNA: TGCAGTGCCCTCCAGGGTGGAGGGAATGAGCAGTTCTTC. Its protein product is CSALQGGGNEQFF.

Concerning this clonotype: The junction does not match germline at one end; this may be a read error. The gene calls are TRBV6-6 and TRBJ1-1; weak D call: TRBD1 (5 bases). The CDR3 runs to 16 residues. Germline loops: CDR1 MNHNY, CDR2 SVGAGI (reference sequence). This CDR3 is CASSYSSGGPDTGAFF. The CDR3 DNA follows: TGTGCCAGCAGTTACTCGAGCGGGGGACCGGACACTGGAGCTTTCTTT.

This clonotype was seen just once. This may be a read error: a much more frequent sequence differs by one nucleotide. The chain employs TRBV5-4 and TRBJ2-1; 14 bases fit TRBD2. The CDR3 loop spans 15 amino acids. Germline V CDR1 and CDR2: SGHNT, YYREEE (reference sequence). The CDR3 reads CASSPTSGRASEQCF. The CDR3 nucleotides read TGTGCCAGCAGCCCGACTAGCGGGAGGGCCAGTGAGCAGTGCTTC. Together with reference TRBV5-4 and TRBJ2-1, the CDR3 gives the full variable domain: ETGVTQSPTHLIKTRGQQVTLRCSSQSGHNTVSWYQQALGQGPQFIFQYYREEENGRGNFPPRFSGLQFPNYSSELNVNALELDDSALYLCASSPTSGRASEQCFGPGTRLTVL.

A word on this clonotype: The CDR3 carries no conserved terminal phenylalanine or tryptophan, so it likely arises from a read error. J is TRBJ2-3 and V is TRBV4-1; D perhaps matches TRBD2 (6 bases). V gave up 0 bases and J gave up 4 bases, with 11 bases separating them. The germline CDR1 and CDR2 sequences are MGHRA and YSYEKL. This CDR3 is 15 amino acids long. This CDR3 is CASSQDRRDADTQYL. The DNA of the CDR3 is TGCGCCAGCAGCCAAGATCGGAGGGATGCAGATACGCAGTATCTT.

This chain connects TRBV11-2 to TRBJ1-1; D remains unclear. V was trimmed by 4 bases and J by 1 base, leaving 7 bases between them. This CDR3 is built from 13 residues. CDR1 is SGHAT, CDR2 FQNNGV, per germline. The CDR3 region has the DNA TGTGCCAGCAGCTACTCGGAGAACACTGAAGCTTTCTTT. Encoded protein: CASSYSENTEAFF. The full variable domain, with the rest looked up from reference TRBV11-2 and TRBJ1-1, is EAGVAQSPRYKIIEKRQSVAFWCNPISGHATLYWYQQILGQGPKLLIQFQNNGVVDDSQLPKDRFSAERLKGVDSTLKIQPAKLEDSAVYLCASSYSENTEAFFGQGTRLTVV.

This clonotype was recorded many times. The chain links TRBV20-1 to TRBJ2-7; possible D gene TRBD2, 6 bases. V was cut by 2 bases and J by 4 bases, with 9 bases left in between. Germline lookup yields CDR1 DFQATT and CDR2 SNEGSKA (reference sequence). This CDR3 is built from 12 residues. The CDR3 region is CSARPREYEQYF. CDR3 in DNA: TGCAGTGCTAGACCACGGGAGTACGAGCAGTACTTC.

For this clonotype: This clone may be a read error of a much larger clone one base away. J is TRBJ1-2 and V is TRBV10-2; possible D gene TRBD1, 5 bases. CDR1 is WSHSY and CDR2 is SAAADI in the germline V gene. Trimming removed 2 bases from V and 12 bases from J, with 13 bases in between. The CDR3 sequence is 12 residues long. CDR3 sequence reads: CASSEDRWGHTF. The CDR3 DNA sequence: TGCGCCAGCAGTGAGGACAGATGGGGCCACACCTTC.

In regard to this clonotype: An end of the junction differs from the germline gene, which may be a read error. The chain employs TRBV5-1 and TRBJ1-1, with D uncertain. This CDR3 is 12 amino acids long. Germline V CDR1 and CDR2: SGHRS, YFSETQ. CDR3 nucleotide sequence: TGCACCAGCAAGACCCCGAACACTGAAGCTTTCTTT. Encoded protein: CTSKTPNTEAFF. Complete variable domain (other parts from reference TRBV5-1 and TRBJ1-1): KAGVTQTPRYLIKTRGQQVTLSCSPISGHRSVSWYQQTPGQGLQFLFEYFSETQRNKGNFPGRFSGRQFSNSRSEMNVSTLELGDSALYLCTSKTPNTEAFFGQGTRLTVV.

This clonotype has ten or more counts. The chain links TRBV5-5 to TRBJ2-7; D not resolved. This CDR3 comprises 14 residues. Germline V gives CDR1 SGHKS, CDR2 YYEKEE (reference sequence). Trimming stripped 0 bases from V and 2 bases from J, with 9 bases between. The CDR3 coding sequence is TGTGCCAGCAGCTTGGCACACGGGCCCTACGAGCAGTACTTC. It codes for CASSLAHGPYEQYF.

A word on this clonotype: A read error may explain this, as a much larger clone is one base away. V and J are TRBV4-3 and TRBJ2-3, with D unclear. The CDR3 has 13 residues. CDR1 and CDR2 from the germline V gene are LGHNA and YSLEER. CDR3 amino acids: CANSQDTADTQYF. For the CDR3, the DNA is TGCGCCAACAGCCAAGATACGGCAGATACGCAGTATTTT.

As concerns this clonotype: A read error is possible here, since a much larger clone lies one base away. The chain employs TRBV4-3 and TRBJ1-2; TRBD1 agrees at 8 bases. In germline, CDR1 is LGHNA, CDR2 YSLEER. Trimming removed 0 bases from V and 2 bases from J; junction bases left unmatched: 2. The CDR3 is 15 residues long. This CDR3 reads CASSQDRGHNYGYTF. DNA of the CDR3: TGCGCCAGCAGCCAAGACAGGGGGCACAACTATGGCTACACCTTC.

Comment on this clonotype: Given the absence of the conserved phenylalanine or tryptophan at the CDR3 end, a read error is likely. This sequence joins TRBV2 and TRBJ1-1; D gene unclear. V shed 3 bases and J shed 7 bases, with 15 bases lying between them. The germline V gene has CDR1 SNHLY and CDR2 FYNNEI. This CDR3 region has 14 residues. In DNA, the CDR3 is TGTGCCAGCAGTGATAGAAAAACCGCCAATGAAGCTTTCTCT. Encoded protein: CASSDRKTANEAFS.

Comment on this clonotype: Since the CDR3 does not end with the conserved phenylalanine or tryptophan, this likely comes from a read error. V gene TRBV5-4 combines with J gene TRBJ1-1; no clear D gene. Deletions cut 3 bases from V and 6 bases from J, with 15 bases between. Germline V lookup: CDR1 SGHNT, CDR2 YYREEE (reference sequence). The CDR3 extends over 14 amino acids. CDR3 sequence: CASSSRTARPEAFV. CDR3 DNA: TGTGCCAGCAGCTCCAGGACCGCAAGGCCTGAAGCTTTCGTT.

The chain employs TRBV20-1 and TRBJ2-5, with 7 positions matching TRBD2. Germline V gives CDR1 DFQATT, CDR2 SNEGSKA (reference sequence). V was clipped by 1 base and J by 5 bases; unmatched bases: 16. The length of the CDR3 is 17 residues. CDR3 nucleotide sequence: TGCAGTGCTAGAGTAGTATCGGGGGGAATTACTCCGGAGACCCAGTACTTC. Protein product: CSARVVSGGITPETQYF.